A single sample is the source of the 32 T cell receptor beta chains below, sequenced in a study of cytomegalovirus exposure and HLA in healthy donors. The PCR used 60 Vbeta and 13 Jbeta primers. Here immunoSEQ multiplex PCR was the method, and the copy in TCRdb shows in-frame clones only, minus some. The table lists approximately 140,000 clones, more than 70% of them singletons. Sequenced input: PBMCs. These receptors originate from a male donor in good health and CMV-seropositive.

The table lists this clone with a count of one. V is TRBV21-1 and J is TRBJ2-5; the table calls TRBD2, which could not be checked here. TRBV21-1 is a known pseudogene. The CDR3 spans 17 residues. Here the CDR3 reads CASSKGRAGGPQETQYF. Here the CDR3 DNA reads TGTGCCAGCAGCAAAGGTCGGGCGGGAGGGCCTCAGGAGACCCAGTACTTC.

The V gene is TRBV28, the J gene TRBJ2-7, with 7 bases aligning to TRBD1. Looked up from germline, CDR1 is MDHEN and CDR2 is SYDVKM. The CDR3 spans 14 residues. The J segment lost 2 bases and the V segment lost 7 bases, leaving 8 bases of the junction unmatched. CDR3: CASILGQGAYEQYF. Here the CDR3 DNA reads TGTGCCAGCATCCTCGGGCAGGGGGCCTACGAGCAGTACTTC.

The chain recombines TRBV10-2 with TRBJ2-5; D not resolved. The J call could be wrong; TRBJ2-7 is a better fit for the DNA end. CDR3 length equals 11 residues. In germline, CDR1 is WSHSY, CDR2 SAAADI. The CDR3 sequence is CASSATYEQYF. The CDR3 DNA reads TGCGCCAGCAGTGCCACCTACGAGCAGTACTTC.

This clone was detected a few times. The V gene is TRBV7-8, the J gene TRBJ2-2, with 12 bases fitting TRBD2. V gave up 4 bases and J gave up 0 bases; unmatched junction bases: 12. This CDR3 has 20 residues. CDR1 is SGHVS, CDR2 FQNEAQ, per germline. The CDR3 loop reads CASSSPRLAGDPPNTGELFF. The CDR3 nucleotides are TGTGCCAGCAGCTCCCCACGACTAGCGGGAGACCCACCGAACACCGGGGAGCTGTTTTTT. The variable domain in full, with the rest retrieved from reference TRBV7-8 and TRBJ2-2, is GAGVSQSPRYKVAKRGQDVALRCDPISGHVSLFWYQQALGQGPEFLTYFQNEAQLDKSGLPSDRFFAERPEGSVSTLKIQRTQQEDSAVYLCASSSPRLAGDPPNTGELFFGEGSRLTVL.

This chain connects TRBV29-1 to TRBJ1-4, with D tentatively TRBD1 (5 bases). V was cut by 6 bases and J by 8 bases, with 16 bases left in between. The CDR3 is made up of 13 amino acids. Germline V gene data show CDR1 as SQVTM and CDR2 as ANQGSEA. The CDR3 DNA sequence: TGCAGCGTAGAGGACACCCCAGGGGAAAAACTGTTTTTT. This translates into CSVEDTPGEKLFF.

The CDR3 DNA sequence: TGTGCCAGCATGCCGGGACACACGAACACTGAAGCTTTCTTT. Translating gives CASMPGHTNTEAFF. The chain carries TRBV2 and TRBJ1-1, with D possibly matching TRBD1 (6 bases). With 7 bases removed from V and 1 base from J, the gap between germline ends came to 13 bases. Germline CDR1 reads SNHLY; CDR2 reads FYNNEI. The CDR3 loop spans 14 amino acids.

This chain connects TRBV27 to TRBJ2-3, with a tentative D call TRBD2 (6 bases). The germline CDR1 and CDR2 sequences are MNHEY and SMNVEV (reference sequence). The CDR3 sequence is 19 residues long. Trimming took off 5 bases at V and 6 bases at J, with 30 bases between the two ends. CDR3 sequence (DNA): TGTGCCAGCAGTCCAACCAACTTCTTCCGGGGCCAGGAGGGGGATACGCAGTATTTT. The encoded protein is CASSPTNFFRGQEGDTQYF.

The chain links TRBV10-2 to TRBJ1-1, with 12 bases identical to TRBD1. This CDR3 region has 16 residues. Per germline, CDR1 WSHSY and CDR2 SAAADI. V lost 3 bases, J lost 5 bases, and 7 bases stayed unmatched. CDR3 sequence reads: CASSDSGQGAMTEAFF. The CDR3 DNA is TGCGCCAGCAGTGACTCGGGACAGGGGGCGATGACTGAAGCTTTCTTT.

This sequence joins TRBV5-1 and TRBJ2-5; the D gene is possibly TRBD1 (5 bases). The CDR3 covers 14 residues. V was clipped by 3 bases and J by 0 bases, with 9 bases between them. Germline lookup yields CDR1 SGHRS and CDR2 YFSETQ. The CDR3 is CASSSMGHQETQYF. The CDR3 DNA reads TGCGCCAGCAGCTCCATGGGGCACCAAGAGACCCAGTACTTC.

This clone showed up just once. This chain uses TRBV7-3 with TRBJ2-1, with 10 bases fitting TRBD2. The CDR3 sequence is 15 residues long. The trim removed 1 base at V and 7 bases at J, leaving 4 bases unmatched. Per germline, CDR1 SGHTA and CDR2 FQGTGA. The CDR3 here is CASSLMSGRVNEQFF. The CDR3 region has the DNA TGTGCCAGCAGCTTAATGAGCGGGAGGGTTAATGAGCAGTTCTTC.

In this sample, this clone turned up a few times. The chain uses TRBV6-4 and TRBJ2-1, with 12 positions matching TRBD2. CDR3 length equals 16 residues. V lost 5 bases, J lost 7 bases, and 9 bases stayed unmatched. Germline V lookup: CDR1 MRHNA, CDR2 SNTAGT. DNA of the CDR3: TGTGCCAGCAGTTCCAGACTAGCGGGAGACCTTAATGAGCAGTTCTTC. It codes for CASSSRLAGDLNEQFF.

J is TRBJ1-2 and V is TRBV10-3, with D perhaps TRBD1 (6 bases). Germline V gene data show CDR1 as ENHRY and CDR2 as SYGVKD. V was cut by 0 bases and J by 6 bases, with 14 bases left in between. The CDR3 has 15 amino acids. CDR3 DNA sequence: TGTGCCATCAGTGAGTCTTCAGCAGGGGTGGATGGCTACACCTTC. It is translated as CAISESSAGVDGYTF.

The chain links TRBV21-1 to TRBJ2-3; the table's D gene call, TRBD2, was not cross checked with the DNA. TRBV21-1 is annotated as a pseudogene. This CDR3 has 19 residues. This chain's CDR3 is CASSKEQSLAGGGTDTQYF. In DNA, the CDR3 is TGTGCCAGCAGCAAAGAGCAGTCTCTAGCGGGGGGAGGAACAGATACGCAGTATTTT.

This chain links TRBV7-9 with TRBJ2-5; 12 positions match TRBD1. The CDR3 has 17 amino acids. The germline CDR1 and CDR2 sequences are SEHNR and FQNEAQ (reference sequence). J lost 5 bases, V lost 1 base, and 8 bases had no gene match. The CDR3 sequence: CASSLGTGTGGSETQYF. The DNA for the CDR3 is TGTGCCAGCAGCTTAGGAACCGGGACAGGGGGCTCGGAGACCCAGTACTTC.

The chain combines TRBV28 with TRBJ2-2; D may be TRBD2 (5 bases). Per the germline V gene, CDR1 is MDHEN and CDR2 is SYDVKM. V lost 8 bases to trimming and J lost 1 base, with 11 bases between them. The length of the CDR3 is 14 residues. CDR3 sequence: CASRRTGNTGELFF. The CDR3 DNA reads TGTGCCAGCCGCAGGACTGGGAACACCGGGGAGCTGTTTTTT.

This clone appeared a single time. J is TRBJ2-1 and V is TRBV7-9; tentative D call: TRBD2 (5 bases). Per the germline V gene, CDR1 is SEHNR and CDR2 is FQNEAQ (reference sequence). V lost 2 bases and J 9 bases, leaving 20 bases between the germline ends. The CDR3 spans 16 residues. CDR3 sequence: CASSLTRTGASTEQFF. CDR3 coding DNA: TGTGCCAGCAGCTTAACCCGGACTGGCGCCTCTACTGAGCAGTTCTTC.

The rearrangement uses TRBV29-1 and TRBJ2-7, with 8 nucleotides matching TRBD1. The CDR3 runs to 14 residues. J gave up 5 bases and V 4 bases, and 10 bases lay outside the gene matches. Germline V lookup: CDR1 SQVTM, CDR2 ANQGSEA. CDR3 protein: CSVVWTGHLDEQYF. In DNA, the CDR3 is TGCAGCGTTGTTTGGACAGGGCATTTGGACGAGCAGTACTTC.

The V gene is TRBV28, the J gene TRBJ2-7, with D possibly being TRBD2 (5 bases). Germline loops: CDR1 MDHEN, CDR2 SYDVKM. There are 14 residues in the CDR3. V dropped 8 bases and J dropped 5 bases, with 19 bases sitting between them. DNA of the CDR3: TGTGCCAGCGATCCGGGGTCCAATCGGGACGAGCAGTACTTC. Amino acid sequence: CASDPGSNRDEQYF.

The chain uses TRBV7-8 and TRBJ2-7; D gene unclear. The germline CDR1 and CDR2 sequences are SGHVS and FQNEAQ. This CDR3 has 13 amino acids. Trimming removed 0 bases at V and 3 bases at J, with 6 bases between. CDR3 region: CASSLAQLYEQYF. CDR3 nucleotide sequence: TGTGCCAGCAGCTTAGCCCAACTCTACGAGCAGTACTTC.

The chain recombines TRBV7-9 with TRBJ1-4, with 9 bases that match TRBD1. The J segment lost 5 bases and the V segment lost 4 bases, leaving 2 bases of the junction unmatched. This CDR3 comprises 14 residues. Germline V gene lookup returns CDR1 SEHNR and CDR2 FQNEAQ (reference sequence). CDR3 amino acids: CASSYTGGNEKLFF. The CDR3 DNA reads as TGTGCCAGCAGCTATACAGGGGGCAATGAAAAACTGTTTTTT.

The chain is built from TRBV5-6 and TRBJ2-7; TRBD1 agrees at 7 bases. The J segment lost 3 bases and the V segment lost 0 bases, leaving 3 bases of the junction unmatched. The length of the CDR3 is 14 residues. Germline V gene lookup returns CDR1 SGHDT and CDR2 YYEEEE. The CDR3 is CASSLETGNYEQYF. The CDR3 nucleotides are TGTGCCAGCAGCTTGGAGACAGGGAACTACGAGCAGTACTTC.

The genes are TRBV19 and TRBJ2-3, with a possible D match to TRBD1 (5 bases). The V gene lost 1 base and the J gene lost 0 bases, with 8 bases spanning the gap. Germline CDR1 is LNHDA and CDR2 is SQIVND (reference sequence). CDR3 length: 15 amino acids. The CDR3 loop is CASSIGQTSTDTQYF. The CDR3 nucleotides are TGTGCCAGTAGTATAGGACAGACTAGCACAGATACGCAGTATTTT.

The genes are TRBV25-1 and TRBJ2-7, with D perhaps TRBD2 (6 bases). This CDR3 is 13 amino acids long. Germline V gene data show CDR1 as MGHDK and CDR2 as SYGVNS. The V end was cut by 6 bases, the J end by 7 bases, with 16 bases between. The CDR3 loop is CASSEAARGEQYF. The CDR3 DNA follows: TGTGCCAGCAGCGAAGCGGCGCGGGGAGAGCAGTACTTC.

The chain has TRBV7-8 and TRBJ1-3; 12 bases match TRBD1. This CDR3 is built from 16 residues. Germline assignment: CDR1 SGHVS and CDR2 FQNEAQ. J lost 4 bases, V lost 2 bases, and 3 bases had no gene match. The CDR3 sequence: CASSLLGQGAGNTIYF. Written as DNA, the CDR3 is TGTGCCAGCAGCTTATTGGGACAGGGGGCCGGAAACACCATATATTTT.

The CDR3, as DNA: TGTGCCAGCAGCTTAATGTCAGGCTACGAGCAGTACTTC. Amino acid sequence: CASSLMSGYEQYF. The chain couples TRBV7-3 to TRBJ2-7; D is unresolved. Trimming took off 1 base at V and 3 bases at J, with 7 bases between the two ends. Per the germline V gene, CDR1 is SGHTA and CDR2 is FQGTGA. The CDR3 contains 13 residues. Drawing the rest from reference TRBV7-3 and TRBJ2-7, the complete variable domain is GAGVSQTPSNKVTEKGKYVELRCDPISGHTALYWYRQSLGQGPEFLIYFQGTGAADDSGLPNDRFFAVRPEGSVSTLKIQRTERGDSAVYLCASSLMSGYEQYFGPGTRLTVT.

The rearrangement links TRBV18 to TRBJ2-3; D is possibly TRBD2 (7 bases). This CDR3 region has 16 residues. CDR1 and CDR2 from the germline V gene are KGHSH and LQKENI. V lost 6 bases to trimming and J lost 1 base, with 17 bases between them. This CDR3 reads CASSERGGSGTDTQYF. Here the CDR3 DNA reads TGTGCCAGCTCGGAAAGGGGGGGTTCCGGCACAGATACGCAGTATTTT. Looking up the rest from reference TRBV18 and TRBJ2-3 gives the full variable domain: NAGVMQNPRHLVRRRGQEARLRCSPMKGHSHVYWYRQLPEEGLKFMVYLQKENIIDESGMPKERFSAEFPKEGPSILRIQQVVRGDSAAYFCASSERGGSGTDTQYFGPGTRLTVL.

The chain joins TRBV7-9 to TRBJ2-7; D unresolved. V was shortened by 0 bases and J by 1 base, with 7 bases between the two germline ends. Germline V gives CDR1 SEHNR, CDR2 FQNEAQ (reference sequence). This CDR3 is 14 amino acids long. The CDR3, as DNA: TGTGCCAGCAGCTTAGCCAGGCTATCCTACGAGCAGTACTTC. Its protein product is CASSLARLSYEQYF.

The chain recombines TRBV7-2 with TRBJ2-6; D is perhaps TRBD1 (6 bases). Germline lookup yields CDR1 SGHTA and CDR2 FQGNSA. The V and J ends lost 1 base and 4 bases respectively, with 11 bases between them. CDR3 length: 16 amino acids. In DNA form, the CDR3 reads TGTGCCAGCAGCTTAGGATTGGGGGCGGGGGCCAACGTCCTGACTTTC. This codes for CASSLGLGAGANVLTF.

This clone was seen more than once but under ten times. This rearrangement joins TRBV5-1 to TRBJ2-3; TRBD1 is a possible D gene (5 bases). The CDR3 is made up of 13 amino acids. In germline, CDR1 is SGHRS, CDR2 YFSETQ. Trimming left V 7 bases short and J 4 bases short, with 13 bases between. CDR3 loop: CASGRQGSDTQYF. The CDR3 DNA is TGCGCCAGCGGGCGTCAGGGATCAGATACGCAGTATTTT.

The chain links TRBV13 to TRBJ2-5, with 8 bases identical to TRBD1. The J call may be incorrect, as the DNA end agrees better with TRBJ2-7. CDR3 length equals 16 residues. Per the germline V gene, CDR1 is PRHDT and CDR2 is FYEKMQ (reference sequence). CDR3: CASSLGGQAYSYEQYF. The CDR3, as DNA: TGTGCCAGCAGCTTAGGGGGACAGGCGTACTCCTACGAGCAGTACTTC.

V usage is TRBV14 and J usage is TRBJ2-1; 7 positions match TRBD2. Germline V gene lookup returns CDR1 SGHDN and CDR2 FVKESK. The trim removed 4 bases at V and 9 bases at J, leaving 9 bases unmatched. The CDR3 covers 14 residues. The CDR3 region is CASSPWTSEAEQFF. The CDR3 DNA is TGTGCCAGCAGCCCCTGGACTAGTGAGGCTGAGCAGTTCTTC.

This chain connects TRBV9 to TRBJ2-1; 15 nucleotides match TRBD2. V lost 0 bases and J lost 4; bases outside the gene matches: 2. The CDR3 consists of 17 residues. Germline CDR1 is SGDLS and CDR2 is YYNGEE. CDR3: CASSVEGLAGGYNEQFF. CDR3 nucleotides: TGTGCCAGCAGCGTAGAGGGACTAGCGGGGGGATACAATGAGCAGTTCTTC.